Listed here are 23 T cell receptor beta chains from one sample, sequenced in a study of coeliac disease. Clones were sequenced by immunoSEQ multiplex PCR, and TCRdb holds only the in-frame ones, with some missing. The sample consists of some 6,100 clones, around 62% of them appearing once. What was sequenced was lymphocytes from the gut lamina propria. The receptors were gathered from a man in his 60s with celiac disease on a gluten-free diet.

V is TRBV7-9 and J is TRBJ2-6; D remains ambiguous. Trimming left V 5 bases short and J 1 base short, with 3 bases between. This CDR3 has 13 amino acids. Germline CDR1 is SEHNR and CDR2 is FQNEAQ (reference sequence). The CDR3 DNA is TGTGCCAGCAGCACTTCTGGGGCCAACGTCCTGACTTTC. Protein: CASSTSGANVLTF.

The V and J genes are TRBV5-8 and TRBJ2-1, with 8 bases aligning to TRBD1. Unmatched junction bases numbered 7, after V lost 4 bases and J lost 10 bases. The CDR3 sequence is 13 residues long. CDR1 and CDR2 from the germline V gene are SGHTS and YDEGEE. This CDR3 reads CASSGYDRGEQFF. The CDR3 nucleotides read TGTGCCAGCAGCGGCTACGACAGGGGAGAGCAGTTCTTC.

This clone was detected a few times. The V and J genes are TRBV5-4 and TRBJ1-1; 10 nucleotides agree with TRBD1. J was trimmed by 12 bases and V by 3 bases; bases with no gene match: 5. Per germline, CDR1 SGHNT and CDR2 YYREEE (reference sequence). This CDR3 comprises 12 residues. The CDR3 region has the DNA TGTGCCAGCAGCTCGGGGACAGGGGATCCTTTCTTT. It specifies CASSSGTGDPFF.

The V call is TRBV7-2, the J call TRBJ2-1; 8 positions agree with TRBD2. Germline V gene sequence: CDR1 SGHTA, CDR2 FQGNSA. The CDR3 has 17 amino acids. The trim removed 5 bases at V and 8 bases at J, leaving 17 bases unmatched. This CDR3 is CASSPRVSGAGFHEQFF. CDR3 nucleotide sequence: TGTGCCAGCAGCCCCAGGGTTAGCGGGGCTGGTTTCCATGAGCAGTTCTTC.

V usage is TRBV15 and J usage is TRBJ2-7; D might be TRBD2 (6 bases). This CDR3 spans 16 amino acids. The V end was cut by 3 bases, the J end by 7 bases, with 22 bases between. Germline lookup yields CDR1 LNHNV and CDR2 YYDKDF (reference sequence). The CDR3 DNA reads TGTGCCACCAGCAGGCCCGGGAGATCCACCGCGGGGGAGCAGTACTTC. Its translation: CATSRPGRSTAGEQYF.

The genes are TRBV18 and TRBJ2-2; maybe TRBD2 (5 bases). Germline V gene data show CDR1 as KGHSH and CDR2 as LQKENI. V shed 2 bases and J shed 6 bases, with 7 bases lying between them. This CDR3 region has 13 residues. The CDR3 region has the DNA TGTGCCAGCTCACCAGAGGGTCCCGGGGAGCTGTTTTTT. This encodes CASSPEGPGELFF.

This clone has a single count. The genes are TRBV7-2 and TRBJ2-3; TRBD1 might be the D (5 bases). The germline V gene has CDR1 SGHTA and CDR2 FQGNSA. The CDR3 runs to 16 residues. Trimming pared 5 bases from V and 2 bases from J, leaving 17 bases between. The CDR3, as DNA: TGTGCCAGCAGCCCCCCTAGGGCAGGGTCCACAGATACGCAGTATTTT. Protein sequence: CASSPPRAGSTDTQYF.

This chain connects TRBV5-5 to TRBJ1-5; tentative D call: TRBD1 (5 bases). CDR3 length equals 15 residues. The germline V gene has CDR1 SGHKS and CDR2 YYEKEE (reference sequence). V lost 2 bases and J lost 2, with 11 bases in between. Here the CDR3 DNA reads TGTGCCAGCAGCTTCTCGGGGGATCGCAATCAGCCCCAGCATTTT. It encodes CASSFSGDRNQPQHF.

The rearrangement uses TRBV2 and TRBJ2-1, with D possibly TRBD2 on 6 matching bases. In germline, CDR1 is SNHLY, CDR2 FYNNEI. The V and J ends lost 6 bases and 15 bases respectively, with 18 bases between them. The length of the CDR3 is 12 residues. CDR3 sequence (DNA): TGTGCCAGCAGGGACTACCGGGACCCCGGGTTCTTC. Its translation is CASRDYRDPGFF.

The chain is built from TRBV10-3 and TRBJ2-7, with TRBD2 as a possible D gene (5 bases). The CDR3 covers 12 residues. Germline loops: CDR1 ENHRY, CDR2 SYGVKD. V was pared by 0 bases and J by 6 bases, with 6 bases between. The CDR3 is CAISESRAEQYF. CDR3 bases: TGTGCCATCAGTGAGTCGCGGGCCGAGCAGTACTTC.

The chain combines TRBV7-2 with TRBJ2-5; 9 bases map to TRBD2. V lost 6 bases and J lost 4; bases outside the gene matches: 9. CDR1 and CDR2 (germline): SGHTA, FQGNSA. The CDR3 totals 15 residues. For the CDR3, the DNA is TGTGCCAGCAGTCCCGGGACTAGCTTTGGAGAGACCCAGTACTTC. This codes for CASSPGTSFGETQYF.

The gene calls are TRBV10-2 and TRBJ2-1; 7 nucleotides agree with TRBD1. Germline V gene sequence: CDR1 WSHSY, CDR2 SAAADI. V lost 6 bases to trimming and J lost 2 bases; unmatched junction nucleotides: 7. The CDR3 covers 15 residues. The CDR3 spells CASRDRDSPYNEQFF. In DNA, the CDR3 is TGCGCCAGCAGAGACCGGGACAGCCCCTACAATGAGCAGTTCTTC.

The chain joins TRBV10-3 to TRBJ1-6; D not resolved. CDR1 and CDR2 from the germline V gene are ENHRY and SYGVKD. V shed 2 bases and J shed 11 bases, with 13 bases lying between them. CDR3 length: 14 amino acids. This chain's CDR3 is CAISEATPTTPLHF. The DNA of the CDR3 is TGTGCCATCAGTGAGGCGACTCCCACCACACCCCTCCACTTT.

J is TRBJ2-7 and V is TRBV12-5; tentatively, D is TRBD1 (5 bases). The CDR3 has 14 residues. Germline lookup yields CDR1 LGHNT and CDR2 FRNRAP. V lost 5 bases to trimming and J lost 5 bases, with 16 bases between them. Written as DNA, the CDR3 is TGTGCTAGTGGTCCCTCCGTCCCAGGGAACGAGCAGTACTTC. This encodes CASGPSVPGNEQYF.

This clone was observed a few times. The chain is built from TRBV11-2 and TRBJ1-1, with a possible D match to TRBD1 (6 bases). Trimming stripped 6 bases from V and 5 bases from J, with 22 bases between. This CDR3 comprises 16 residues. Per germline, CDR1 SGHAT and CDR2 FQNNGV. The CDR3 protein is CASRPSNRAGWTEAFF. For the CDR3, the DNA is TGTGCCAGCAGGCCATCAAACAGGGCGGGTTGGACTGAAGCTTTCTTT.

This chain links TRBV5-6 with TRBJ2-5, with D possibly TRBD2 on 6 matching bases. Germline lookup yields CDR1 SGHDT and CDR2 YYEEEE. This CDR3 spans 15 amino acids. Trimming took 3 bases from V and 5 from J, leaving 17 bases between them. DNA of the CDR3: TGTGCCAGCAGCTCACAGGATAGGGAGGAGGAGACCCAGTACTTC. Its translation is CASSSQDREEETQYF.

The table lists this clone with a count of one. V gene TRBV28 combines with J gene TRBJ1-5; 7 bases are a match to TRBD1. Germline CDR1 reads MDHEN; CDR2 reads SYDVKM. The CDR3 has 14 amino acids. Trimming removed 2 bases from V and 6 bases from J; junction bases left unmatched: 4. CDR3 bases: TGTGCCAGCAGTTTAGTGCCAGGGGGTCAGCCCCAGCATTTT. It specifies CASSLVPGGQPQHF.

This clone was counted a few times. The V and J genes are TRBV30 and TRBJ1-2; possibly TRBD1 for D (6 bases). This CDR3 comprises 14 residues. V was cut by 4 bases and J by 2 bases, with 14 bases left in between. Germline values: CDR1 GTSNPN, CDR2 SVGIG (reference sequence). The CDR3 region is CAWTRQDTNYGYTF. CDR3 in DNA: TGTGCCTGGACTCGACAGGATACCAACTATGGCTACACCTTC.

The V call is TRBV5-1, the J call TRBJ2-3, with D possibly being TRBD2 (5 bases). CDR1 is SGHRS and CDR2 is YFSETQ in the germline V gene. CDR3 length: 13 residues. Trimming removed 4 bases from V and 8 bases from J, with 14 bases in between. The CDR3 region is CASSLAPEATQYF. The CDR3 coding sequence is TGCGCCAGCAGCCTAGCACCCGAGGCTACGCAGTATTTT.

The chain recombines TRBV7-6 with TRBJ2-5; a weak D match, TRBD1 (6 bases). V shed 1 base and J shed 2 bases, with 11 bases lying between them. The CDR3 has 15 amino acids. Germline lookup yields CDR1 SGHVS and CDR2 FNYEAQ. CDR3 in DNA: TGTGCCAGCAGCTTAGTCAGACAGGCTCAAGAGACCCAGTACTTC. Residues: CASSLVRQAQETQYF.

This chain joins TRBV11-2 and TRBJ1-2; no firm D call. This CDR3 region has 12 residues. Deletions cut 3 bases from V and 2 bases from J, with 4 bases between. Germline V lookup: CDR1 SGHAT, CDR2 FQNNGV. CDR3 nucleotides: TGTGCCAGCAGCTTTTCGAACTATGGCTACACCTTC. This encodes CASSFSNYGYTF.

V is TRBV5-1 and J is TRBJ1-1, with D maybe TRBD1 (5 bases). Between the trimmed V and J ends, which lost 4 bases and 5 bases, there was a span of 18 bases. Germline loops: CDR1 SGHRS, CDR2 YFSETQ. CDR3 length: 15 residues. Here the CDR3 reads CASSPGTSDWTEAFF. The DNA of the CDR3 is TGCGCCAGCAGCCCAGGGACTTCCGATTGGACTGAAGCTTTCTTT.

This chain uses TRBV7-8 with TRBJ1-2, with 9 bases identical to TRBD1. Trimming took 7 bases from V and 1 from J; bases not matched to a gene: 4. Germline V CDR1 and CDR2: SGHVS, FQNEAQ. CDR3 length: 14 residues. Written as DNA, the CDR3 is TGTGCCAGCACACCGGACAGGGGTAACTATGGCTACACCTTC. Translating it yields CASTPDRGNYGYTF.